The clone carrying this TCR beta chain turned up a few times. What it recognizes is unknown. The source of the sample is a study of cytomegalovirus exposure and HLA in healthy donors. Regarding the study as a whole: In an earlier analysis, productive rearrangement rates for most beta V segments clustered near 90% or 30%.

CDR3 length: 15 residues. Germline CDR1 reads SNHLY; CDR2 reads FYNNEI. The V and J ends lost 2 bases and 7 bases respectively, with 14 bases between them. 13 Jbeta primers and 60 Vbeta primers were used for the PCR. This table comes from immunoSEQ multiplex PCR, and its TCRdb copy is limited to in-frame clones, with some not included. The sample lists 95,000 to 150,000 clones; over 60% were seen once. This TCR was recovered from a man over 45 in good health and CMV-seronegative. This chain connects TRBV2 to TRBJ2-2; D is perhaps TRBD2 (7 bases). Sequenced input: PBMCs. The CDR3 spells CASSETGGRGGELFF. Here the CDR3 DNA reads TGTGCCAGCAGTGAAACGGGGGGCCGGGGCGGGGAGCTGTTTTTT.